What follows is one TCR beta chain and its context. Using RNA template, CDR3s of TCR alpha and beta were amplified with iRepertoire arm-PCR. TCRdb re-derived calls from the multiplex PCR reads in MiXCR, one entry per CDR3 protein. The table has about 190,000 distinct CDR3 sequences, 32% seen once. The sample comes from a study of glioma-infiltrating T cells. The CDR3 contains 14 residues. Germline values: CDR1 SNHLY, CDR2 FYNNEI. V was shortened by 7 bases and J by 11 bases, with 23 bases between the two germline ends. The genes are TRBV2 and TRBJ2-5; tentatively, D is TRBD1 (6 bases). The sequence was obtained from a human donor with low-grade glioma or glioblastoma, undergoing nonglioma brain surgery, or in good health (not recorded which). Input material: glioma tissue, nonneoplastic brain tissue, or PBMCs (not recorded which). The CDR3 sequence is CASNSTRGPIVQYF. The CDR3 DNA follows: TGTGCCAGCAATTCAACCAGGGGTCCCATAGTGCAGTACTTC.